One sample yielded the 10 T cell receptor beta chains listed below, sequenced in a study of T cell repertoires in cytomegalovirus infection. TCRdb reanalysed the reads using MiXCR and keeps one entry per CDR3 protein. This table has 600,000 to 800,000 distinct CDR3 sequences, approximately 25% appearing once. Sequenced sample: CD8+ T cells from PBMCs. The receptors here all came from a human donor in good health (CMV status not recorded). Some clones in this sample may be carry-over from other donors' samples.

This clonotype was counted ten times or more. The rearrangement joins TRBV7-2 to TRBJ1-5, with 10 bases that match TRBD1. Unmatched junction bases numbered 11, after V lost 1 base and J lost 2 bases. The CDR3 spans 19 residues. Germline V lookup: CDR1 SGHTA, CDR2 FQGNSA. The DNA of the CDR3 is TGTGCCAGCAGCTTAGGCGGACAGGGGGTCTTCATAGGCAATCAGCCCCAGCATTTT. Translating gives CASSLGGQGVFIGNQPQHF. The full variable domain, in which reference TRBV7-2 and TRBJ1-5 provide the parts outside the CDR3, is GAGVSQSPSNKVTEKGKDVELRCDPISGHTALYWYRQSLGQGLEFLIYFQGNSAPDKSGLPSDRFSAERTGGSVSTLTIQRTQQEDSAVYLCASSLGGQGVFIGNQPQHFGDGTRLSIL.

V gene TRBV27 combines with J gene TRBJ2-7, with 10 positions matching TRBD1. This CDR3 region has 14 residues. Germline V lookup: CDR1 MNHEY, CDR2 SMNVEV (reference sequence). Germline trimming cut 3 bases from V and 5 bases from J; bases unmatched to any gene: 4. CDR3 sequence: CASSLTGGLDEQYV. The CDR3 bases are TGTGCCAGCAGTTTGACAGGGGGCTTGGACGAGCAGTACGTC.

The count of this clonotype is one. A much larger clone sits a single nucleotide away, making a read error possible. CDR3 in DNA: TGTGCCAGCAGCCTAATAGGGGCCACCACCGGGGAGCTGTTTTTT. Translated: CASSLIGATTGELFF. The genes are TRBV7-6 and TRBJ2-2, with D tentatively TRBD1 (5 bases). With 5 bases removed from V and 4 bases from J, the gap between germline ends came to 14 bases. Germline V gene sequence: CDR1 SGHVS, CDR2 FNYEAQ. This CDR3 is built from 15 residues.

This clonotype was seen a handful of times. J is TRBJ1-1 and V is TRBV29-1; D gene uncertain. V was cut by 2 bases and J by 6 bases, with 13 bases left in between. The CDR3 length is 13 residues. Germline loops: CDR1 SQVTM, CDR2 ANQGSEA. CDR3 nucleotides: TGCAGCGTTGAAATGGAAGTTGGCCCTGAAGCTTTCTTT. It specifies CSVEMEVGPEAFF.

The J gene is TRBJ2-1, the V gene TRBV15; 10 bases map to TRBD1. This CDR3 region has 13 residues. Germline CDR1 reads LNHNV; CDR2 reads YYDKDF (reference sequence). The junction had 6 bases not matched to a gene; V was cut back by 10 bases and J by 6 bases. As DNA, the CDR3 is TGTGCCATCAGACAGGGGGCCCTCAATGAGCAGTTCTTC. Translating gives CAIRQGALNEQFF. The full variable domain, its missing parts supplied by reference TRBV15 and TRBJ2-1, is DAMVIQNPRYQVTQFGKPVTLSCSQTLNHNVMYWYQQKSSQAPKLLFHYYDKDFNNEADTPDNFQSRRPNTSFCFLDIRSPGLGDTAMYLCAIRQGALNEQFFGPGTRLTVL.

Ten or more counts support this clonotype. The gene calls are TRBV12-3 or TRBV12-4 and TRBJ1-2; D not certain. V was cut by 5 bases and J by 8 bases, with 15 bases left in between. CDR3 size: 13 residues. The CDR3 bases are TGTGCCAGCAGTGGCGGACGCCTTGGGGGCTACACCTTC. This translates into CASSGGRLGGYTF.

This clonotype was seen a few times. The chain links TRBV19 to TRBJ2-3; 7 positions match TRBD2. This CDR3 has 14 residues. J gave up 5 bases and V 2 bases, and 4 bases lay outside the gene matches. Germline V gene data show CDR1 as LNHDA and CDR2 as SQIVND (reference sequence). The CDR3 coding sequence is TGTGCCAGTAGTATACTCGGGGGGTTAGATACGCAGTATTTT. Translated, it gives CASSILGGLDTQYF.

At least ten counts were recorded for this clonotype. This chain connects TRBV7-6 to TRBJ1-5; D may be TRBD1 (5 bases). The germline V gene encodes CDR1 SGHVS and CDR2 FNYEAQ. Trimming shortened V by 8 bases and J by 3 bases, and 17 bases separated the two germline ends. The length of the CDR3 is 15 residues. Here the CDR3 reads CASASGTVLNQPQHF. CDR3 sequence (DNA): TGTGCCAGCGCCTCCGGGACGGTTCTCAATCAGCCCCAGCATTTT.

There are a few counts of this clonotype. The rearrangement uses TRBV7-8 and TRBJ2-1, with TRBD1 identical over 11 bases. V trimming: 5 bases; J trimming: 9 bases; junction bases outside the gene matches: 12. This CDR3 comprises 16 residues. Germline CDR1 and CDR2: SGHVS and FQNEAQ. CDR3 DNA sequence: TGTGCCAGCAGCGCACCAGGACAGGGGGCGGGTGCTGAGCAGTTCTTC. The encoded protein is CASSAPGQGAGAEQFF. The entire variable domain, with the rest obtained from reference TRBV7-8 and TRBJ2-1, is as follows: GAGVSQSPRYKVAKRGQDVALRCDPISGHVSLFWYQQALGQGPEFLTYFQNEAQLDKSGLPSDRFFAERPEGSVSTLKIQRTQQEDSAVYLCASSAPGQGAGAEQFFGPGTRLTVL.

This clonotype has just a few counts. One junction end disagrees with the germline gene, perhaps due to a read error. The CDR3 DNA reads as TGTAGCGTTGTCGGCCAGGGGGCAGTCGGGGAGCTGTTTTTT. It is translated as CSVVGQGAVGELFF. The chain links TRBV29-1 to TRBJ2-2; 8 nucleotides agree with TRBD1. The CDR3 sequence is 14 residues long. Per the germline V gene, CDR1 is SQVTM and CDR2 is ANQGSEA.